Sequencing of this T cell receptor (beta chain) was carried out in a study of blood T cell repertoires in COVID-19. Method: immunoSEQ multiplex PCR; TCRdb's copy keeps in-frame clones and lacks some. Of around 230,000 clones listed, around four fifths were seen once; the top ten hold roughly 2.5%. The CDR3 contains 15 residues. The V and J ends lost 7 bases and 0 bases respectively, with 14 bases between them. Germline lookup yields CDR1 LNHDA and CDR2 SQIVND (reference sequence). Sequencing was carried out using peripheral blood. The chain carries TRBV19 and TRBJ2-3; possible D gene TRBD1, 6 bases. The TCR originated in a woman between 35 and 50 years old with active or convalescent COVID-19. The CDR3 loop is CASKWGQTSTDTQYF. Written as DNA, the CDR3 is TGTGCCAGTAAGTGGGGACAAACTAGCACAGATACGCAGTATTTT.